The 15 T cell receptor beta chains in this list originate from one sample, sequenced in a study of human T cells and chemical hapten exposure. The time point: pre-sensitization, week 0. As for treatment: therapeutic diphenylcyclopropenone sensitization with weekly scalp DPC. TCRdb analysed the RACE reads with MiXCR anew, one entry per CDR3 protein. Here the sample spans about 85,000 distinct CDR3 sequences, 7.5% to 9.5% being singletons. The specimen was whole blood, collected in connection with sensitization to the hapten diphenylcyclopropenone (DPC). Source of these receptors: a man in his forties or fifties with alopecia areata. Some clones in this sample may be carry-over from other donors' samples.

In its sample, this clonotype was seen many times. The chain has TRBV11-2 and TRBJ1-1; D unresolved. Trimming removed 7 bases from V and 8 bases from J, with 14 bases in between. The CDR3 has 12 amino acids. Per the germline V gene, CDR1 is SGHAT and CDR2 is FQNNGV. The CDR3 sequence: CASTAGSREAFF. The CDR3 coding sequence is TGTGCCAGCACCGCGGGGTCGAGAGAAGCTTTCTTT.

This clonotype was counted once. V is TRBV29-1 and J is TRBJ2-1, with TRBD2 as a possible D gene (5 bases). The CDR3 covers 16 residues. The V end lost 4 bases, the J end lost 0 bases, and 16 bases lay between the germline ends. In germline, CDR1 is SQVTM, CDR2 ANQGSEA. The CDR3 region is CSVGLAVSSSYNEQFF. The CDR3 DNA sequence: TGCAGCGTTGGGCTAGCCGTTTCAAGCTCCTACAATGAGCAGTTCTTC.

This clonotype came up many times. This rearrangement joins TRBV20-1 to TRBJ2-3, with D perhaps TRBD2 (6 bases). V was clipped by 8 bases and J by 8 bases, with 20 bases between them. The CDR3 sequence is 13 residues long. The germline V gene encodes CDR1 DFQATT and CDR2 SNEGSKA (reference sequence). The chain's CDR3 is CSTSGGKGFTQYF. The CDR3 DNA reads TGCAGTACCAGCGGAGGGAAAGGTTTTACGCAGTATTTT.

The chain carries TRBV11-3 and TRBJ2-5; D is unclear. Germline V gene sequence: CDR1 SGHNT, CDR2 YENEEA. The CDR3 length is 14 residues. Trimming took 4 bases from V and 2 from J, leaving 11 bases between them. The CDR3 region has the DNA TGTGCCAGCAGCTCGTCCAGGACGCAAGAGACCCAGTACTTC. As protein: CASSSSRTQETQYF.

This chain uses TRBV12-5 with TRBJ2-5, with D possibly TRBD2 on 5 matching bases. CDR3 length: 13 amino acids. Per germline, CDR1 LGHNT and CDR2 FRNRAP. The ends were cut back, 6 bases at V and 5 bases at J, with 13 bases in the middle. The CDR3: CASGGTSRETQYF. In nucleotides, the CDR3 is TGTGCTAGTGGAGGAACTAGTCGGGAGACCCAGTACTTC.

In its sample, this clonotype is medium-sized. The rearrangement links TRBV28 to TRBJ2-3; TRBD2 might be the D (5 bases). V was trimmed by 4 bases and J by 0 bases, leaving 20 bases between them. This CDR3 is 18 amino acids long. CDR1 and CDR2 (germline): MDHEN, SYDVKM. The CDR3 region is CASSSPGVWTTSTDTQYF. In DNA, the CDR3 is TGTGCCAGCAGTTCCCCCGGGGTTTGGACGACTAGCACAGATACGCAGTATTTT.

The chain combines TRBV5-1 with TRBJ2-7; 10 bases agree with TRBD2. Looked up from germline, CDR1 is SGHRS and CDR2 is YFSETQ. This CDR3 is built from 15 residues. V dropped 2 bases and J dropped 6; count of bases not matched to a gene: 8. This chain's CDR3 is CASSFRAGGPSEQYF. CDR3 DNA: TGCGCCAGCAGCTTCCGAGCGGGAGGGCCCTCCGAGCAGTACTTC.

This clonotype was detected ten times or more. This chain uses TRBV10-3 with TRBJ2-7, with D possibly matching TRBD2 (6 bases). This CDR3 has 14 residues. CDR1 ENHRY and CDR2 SYGVKD come from the germline V gene. V was clipped by 4 bases and J by 1 base, with 11 bases between them. For the CDR3, the DNA is TGTGCCATCAGTGTTCTAGCGACATCCTACGAGCAGTACTTC. Protein sequence: CAISVLATSYEQYF.

The chain recombines TRBV28 with TRBJ1-1; D gene unclear. Germline-derived CDR1 and CDR2 are MDHEN and SYDVKM. V shed 4 bases and J shed 0 bases, with 12 bases lying between them. The CDR3 consists of 15 residues. The CDR3 DNA follows: TGTGCCAGCAGTTCCGGAGGCAGGTTGAACACTGAAGCTTTCTTT. This sequence encodes CASSSGGRLNTEAFF. The whole variable domain, remainder taken from reference TRBV28 and TRBJ1-1, is DVKVTQSSRYLVKRTGEKVFLECVQDMDHENMFWYRQDPGLGLRLIYFSYDVKMKEKGDIPEGYSVSREKKERFSLILESASTNQTSMYLCASSSGGRLNTEAFFGQGTRLTVV.

This clonotype was seen ten or more times. The CDR3, as DNA: TGTGCCAGCAGTTACTCGAATATGGGGGAATCTGGAAACACCATATATTTT. Translation: CASSYSNMGESGNTIYF. The genes are TRBV6-5 and TRBJ1-3; a possible D gene is TRBD1 (5 bases). Germline V gives CDR1 MNHEY, CDR2 SVGAGI. V dropped 0 bases and J dropped 1 base, with 13 bases sitting between them. There are 17 residues in the CDR3.

The chain carries TRBV29-1 and TRBJ2-1; 12 positions agree with TRBD2. This CDR3 has 16 amino acids. Per the germline V gene, CDR1 is SQVTM and CDR2 is ANQGSEA. Unmatched junction bases numbered 8, after V lost 4 bases and J lost 4 bases. The CDR3 reads CSVVPPTSGSYNEQFF. CDR3 nucleotides: TGCAGCGTTGTCCCACCGACTAGCGGGAGTTACAATGAGCAGTTCTTC.

CDR3 amino acids: CASSSGAVGNQPQHF. The CDR3 bases are TGTGCCAGCAGCTCAGGGGCCGTAGGCAATCAGCCCCAGCATTTT. The genes are TRBV7-2 and TRBJ1-5, with D perhaps TRBD1 (6 bases). Trimming took 4 bases from V and 2 from J, leaving 12 bases between them. The germline CDR1 and CDR2 sequences are SGHTA and FQGNSA. The CDR3 is 15 residues long.

This clonotype was seen ten or more times. This chain uses TRBV12-3 or TRBV12-4 with TRBJ2-7; TRBD2 matches 10 bases. The CDR3 runs 14 residues. Trimming at V came to 4 bases and at J to 4 bases, leaving 4 bases not matched to a gene. The CDR3: CASSSSAGGYEQYV. In DNA form, the CDR3 reads TGTGCCAGCAGTTCGTCAGCGGGGGGGTACGAGCAGTACGTC.

The CDR3 loop reads CASSFTGSDIQYF. In DNA form, the CDR3 reads TGTGCCAGCAGTTTTACCGGGAGTGACATTCAGTACTTC. V and J are TRBV12-3 or TRBV12-4 and TRBJ2-4; TRBD2 is a possible D gene (6 bases). V dropped 3 bases and J dropped 8 bases, with 11 bases sitting between them. The CDR3 contains 13 residues.

This clonotype has at least ten counts. This chain links TRBV11-1 with TRBJ1-1; weak D call: TRBD1 (5 bases). Germline-derived CDR1 and CDR2 are SGHAT and FQDESV (reference sequence). V shed 4 bases and J shed 2 bases, with 17 bases lying between them. This CDR3 comprises 16 residues. The CDR3 nucleotides are TGTGCCAGCAGCTCCGGGGGGGGACGGAGCAACACTGAAGCTTTCTTT. Protein: CASSSGGGRSNTEAFF.